These 2 T cell receptor beta chains were all obtained from the same sample, sequenced in a study of multiple sclerosis patients with progressive multifocal leukoencephalopathy. The assay was immunoSEQ multiplex PCR, and TCRdb's table has in-frame clones only and misses some. The table shows fewer than 35,000 clones, with more than 75% occurring only once. The sample's time point: time of PML onset. The material was PBMCs, obtained from a patient treated with natalizumab. These TCRs come from a human donor with progressive multifocal leukoencephalopathy.

This clone was detected once. The chain uses TRBV18 and TRBJ2-7; weak D call: TRBD1 (6 bases). The CDR3 length is 14 residues. Germline CDR1 reads KGHSH; CDR2 reads LQKENI. V was cut by 3 bases and J by 3 bases, with 12 bases left in between. The CDR3 protein is CASSPFGQFYEQYF. The CDR3 DNA follows: TGTGCCAGCTCACCCTTCGGACAGTTCTACGAGCAGTACTTC.

J is TRBJ2-1 and V is TRBV9; possibly TRBD1 or TRBD2 for D (5 bases each). Germline V gives CDR1 SGDLS, CDR2 YYNGEE. This CDR3 region has 16 residues. Trimming removed 1 base at V and 0 bases at J, with 11 bases between. The CDR3 region has the DNA TGTGCCAGCAGCGTAATGGGGGTGGGCTCCTACAATGAGCAGTTCTTC. Translating gives CASSVMGVGSYNEQFF.